These T cell receptor beta chains were read from a single sample in a study of blood T cell repertoires in COVID-19. Profiling relied on immunoSEQ multiplex PCR, and the TCRdb table lists in-frame clones only, not all of them. The sample includes around 330,000 clones, 75% to 90% of them seen just once. Sequencing was performed on PBMCs or T cells enriched from blood (not recorded which). All receptors come from a man in his fifties or sixties who had recovered from COVID-19. Each CDR3 is given with its conserved first and last residue. A D gene is named only where the DNA matches it firmly. Where a row states a size, it is once, few, many or the class of an expanded clone; other rows omit it.

v_call: TRBV19
d_call: TRBD1
j_call: TRBJ1-2
clone_size: -
cdr3_aa: CASSPDIGTGGGYTF
cdr3_nt: TGTGCCAGTAGTCCCGATATCGGGACAGGGGGTGGCTACACCTTC

v_call: TRBV5-5
d_call: TRBD2
j_call: TRBJ2-2
clone_size: few
cdr3_aa: CASSVGLAGTGELFF
cdr3_nt: TGTGCCAGCAGCGTGGGACTAGCAGGCACCGGGGAGCTGTTTTTT

v_call: TRBV29-1
d_call: -
j_call: TRBJ1-2
clone_size: -
cdr3_aa: CSVLLQGRYGYTF
cdr3_nt: TGCAGCGTTCTCCTACAGGGAAGGTATGGCTACACCTTC

v_call: TRBV11-2
d_call: TRBD1
j_call: TRBJ1-6
clone_size: -
cdr3_aa: CASSRDRGGYSPLHF
cdr3_nt: TGTGCCAGCAGCCGGGACAGGGGGGGTTATTCACCCCTCCACTTT

v_call: TRBV20-1
d_call: -
j_call: TRBJ1-1
clone_size: -
cdr3_aa: CSAPENTEAFF
cdr3_nt: TGCAGTGCTCCAGAGAACACTGAAGCTTTCTTT

v_call: TRBV18
d_call: TRBD2
j_call: TRBJ2-7
clone_size: -
cdr3_aa: CASSRTSGESYEQYF
cdr3_nt: TGTGCCAGCTCACGGACTAGCGGGGAATCCTACGAGCAGTACTTC

v_call: TRBV9
d_call: -
j_call: TRBJ2-2
clone_size: -
cdr3_aa: CASSVESPGQDTGELFF
cdr3_nt: TGTGCCAGCAGCGTAGAGAGTCCAGGCCAGGACACCGGGGAGCTGTTTTTT

v_call: TRBV5-1
d_call: -
j_call: TRBJ1-1
clone_size: -
cdr3_aa: CASSLAPAGAGVNTEAFF
cdr3_nt: TGCGCCAGCAGCTTGGCCCCTGCAGGGGCGGGGGTGAACACTGAAGCTTTCTTT

v_call: TRBV5-1
d_call: TRBD2
j_call: TRBJ2-7
clone_size: once
cdr3_aa: CASSSGAFYEQYF
cdr3_nt: TGCGCCAGCAGCAGCGGGGCTTTCTACGAGCAGTACTTC

v_call: TRBV9
d_call: -
j_call: TRBJ1-2
clone_size: -
cdr3_aa: CASSISGALYGYTF
cdr3_nt: TGTGCCAGCAGCATTTCAGGGGCCCTCTATGGCTACACCTTC

v_call: TRBV18
d_call: -
j_call: TRBJ2-3
clone_size: -
cdr3_aa: CASSPSPSRTDTQYF
cdr3_nt: TGTGCCAGCTCACCATCTCCGAGCCGCACAGATACGCAGTATTTT

v_call: TRBV28
d_call: -
j_call: TRBJ1-3
clone_size: -
cdr3_aa: CASSFNRGVLSGNTIYF
cdr3_nt: TGTGCCAGCAGTTTTAATCGGGGAGTACTCTCTGGAAACACCATATATTTT

v_call: TRBV7-3
d_call: TRBD1
j_call: TRBJ1-1
clone_size: -
cdr3_aa: CASSSRAGGEVVGNTEAFF
cdr3_nt: TGTGCCAGCAGCTCTCGGGCAGGGGGCGAGGTGGTAGGGAACACTGAAGCTTTCTTT

v_call: TRBV19
d_call: -
j_call: TRBJ1-5
clone_size: -
cdr3_aa: CASSTPGGDGRKPQHF
cdr3_nt: TGTGCCAGTAGTACCCCGGGCGGGGACGGGCGTAAGCCCCAGCATTTT

v_call: TRBV6-5
d_call: -
j_call: TRBJ1-1
clone_size: -
cdr3_aa: CASNHRAKGRTEAFF
cdr3_nt: TGTGCCAGCAATCACAGGGCCAAGGGAAGGACTGAAGCTTTCTTT

v_call: TRBV7-2
d_call: TRBD1
j_call: TRBJ2-4
clone_size: -
cdr3_aa: CASSIGQGDIQYF
cdr3_nt: TGTGCCAGCAGCATCGGACAGGGTGACATTCAGTACTTC

v_call: TRBV6-2/TRBV6-3
d_call: TRBD1
j_call: TRBJ2-7
clone_size: -
cdr3_aa: CASSDSPGQGYEQYF
cdr3_nt: TGTGCCAGCAGTGACAGCCCGGGACAGGGCTACGAGCAGTACTTC

v_call: TRBV3-1/TRBV3-2
d_call: TRBD1
j_call: TRBJ1-2
clone_size: -
cdr3_aa: CASGTGTYGYTF
cdr3_nt: TGTGCCAGCGGGACAGGGACTTATGGCTACACCTTC

v_call: TRBV3-1/TRBV3-2
d_call: -
j_call: TRBJ2-2
clone_size: -
cdr3_aa: CASSQVGWGPTGELFF
cdr3_nt: TGTGCCAGCAGCCAAGTGGGTTGGGGGCCCACCGGGGAGCTGTTTTTT

v_call: TRBV28
d_call: -
j_call: TRBJ2-2
clone_size: -
cdr3_aa: CASSRGAANTGELFF
cdr3_nt: TGTGCCAGCAGTCGGGGGGCTGCGAACACCGGGGAGCTGTTTTTT

v_call: TRBV28
d_call: TRBD1
j_call: TRBJ1-6
clone_size: -
cdr3_aa: CASSPPTGANSPLHF
cdr3_nt: TGTGCCAGCAGCCCGCCGACAGGGGCCAATTCACCCCTCCACTTT

v_call: TRBV12-3/TRBV12-4
d_call: -
j_call: TRBJ2-3
clone_size: -
cdr3_aa: CASSELVDTQYF
cdr3_nt: TGTGCCAGCAGTGAGTTGGTAGATACGCAGTATTTT

v_call: TRBV28
d_call: TRBD2
j_call: TRBJ2-7
clone_size: -
cdr3_aa: CASSVTSGPFYEQYF
cdr3_nt: TGTGCCAGCAGTGTGACTAGCGGACCCTTCTACGAGCAGTACTTC

v_call: TRBV28
d_call: TRBD1
j_call: TRBJ1-5
clone_size: once
cdr3_aa: CASSIQGKNQPQHF
cdr3_nt: TGTGCCAGCAGCATACAGGGGAAAAATCAGCCCCAGCATTTT

v_call: TRBV3-1/TRBV3-2
d_call: -
j_call: TRBJ2-1
clone_size: -
cdr3_aa: CASSTTSEQFF
cdr3_nt: TGTGCCAGCAGTACAACATCAGAGCAGTTCTTC

v_call: TRBV5-1
d_call: TRBD2
j_call: TRBJ2-1
clone_size: -
cdr3_aa: CASSGTSGNNEQFF
cdr3_nt: TGCGCCAGCAGCGGGACTAGCGGAAACAATGAGCAGTTCTTC

v_call: TRBV30
d_call: TRBD2
j_call: TRBJ2-7
clone_size: -
cdr3_aa: CAWDIGTSGTKQYF
cdr3_nt: TGTGCCTGGGATATCGGGACTAGCGGGACAAAGCAGTACTTC

v_call: TRBV3-1/TRBV3-2
d_call: TRBD1
j_call: TRBJ1-3
clone_size: -
cdr3_aa: CASRRGQSSGNTIYF
cdr3_nt: TGTGCCAGCAGACGGGGACAGAGCTCTGGAAACACCATATATTTT